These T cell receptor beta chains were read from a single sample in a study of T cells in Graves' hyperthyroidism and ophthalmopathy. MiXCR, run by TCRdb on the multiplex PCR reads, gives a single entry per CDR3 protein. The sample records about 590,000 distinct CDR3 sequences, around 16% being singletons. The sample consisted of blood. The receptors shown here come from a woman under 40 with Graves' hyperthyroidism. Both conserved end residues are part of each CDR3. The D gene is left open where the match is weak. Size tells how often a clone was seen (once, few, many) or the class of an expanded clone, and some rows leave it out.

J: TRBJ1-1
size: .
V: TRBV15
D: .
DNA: TGTGCCACCAGCAGTACGGAGGCCGCGAACACTGAAGCTTTCTTT
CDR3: CATSSTEAANTEAFF

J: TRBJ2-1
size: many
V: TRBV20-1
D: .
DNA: TGCAGTGCTAGGGGCAACTCCTACAATGAGCAGTTCTTC
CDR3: CSARGNSYNEQFF

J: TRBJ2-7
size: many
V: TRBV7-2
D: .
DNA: TGTGCCAGCAGCTTAGATTCGGTTCAGTACGAGCAGTACTTC
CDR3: CASSLDSVQYEQYF

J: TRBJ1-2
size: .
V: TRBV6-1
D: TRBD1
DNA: TGTGCCAGCAGCGTAGGGGGCCCGACTTATGGCTACACCTTC
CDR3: CASSVGGPTYGYTF

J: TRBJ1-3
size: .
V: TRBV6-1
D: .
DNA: TGTGCCAGCATCCCCCCTGGAAACACCATATATTTT
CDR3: CASIPPGNTIYF

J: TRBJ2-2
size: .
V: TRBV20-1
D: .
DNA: TGCAGTGCTAGAGATCGCAGGGTAGCGGTTACCGGGGAGCTGTTTTTT
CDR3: CSARDRRVAVTGELFF

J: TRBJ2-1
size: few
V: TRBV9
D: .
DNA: TGTGCCAGCAGCGTAGGACGGGGGGCGGGAATTTACAATGAGCAGTTCTTC
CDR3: CASSVGRGAGIYNEQFF

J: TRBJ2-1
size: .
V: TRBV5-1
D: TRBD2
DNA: TGCGCCAGCAGCTACAATGTAGCGGGAGGCCTAAATGAGCAGTTCTTC
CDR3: CASSYNVAGGLNEQFF

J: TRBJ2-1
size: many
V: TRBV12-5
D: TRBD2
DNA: TGTGCTAGTGGTTTGGACCTAGCGGGCTACTCCTACAATGAGCAGTTCTTC
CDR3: CASGLDLAGYSYNEQFF

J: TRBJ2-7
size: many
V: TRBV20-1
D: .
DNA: TGCAGTGCTGTGAGGTCCAACTACGAGCAGTACTTC
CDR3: CSAVRSNYEQYF

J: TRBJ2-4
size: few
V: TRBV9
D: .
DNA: TGTGCCAGCTCACCCCTGACAGAAGTAGCCAAAAACATTCAGTACTTC
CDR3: CASSPLTEVAKNIQYF

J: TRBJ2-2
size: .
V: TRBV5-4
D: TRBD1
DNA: TGTGCCAGCAGCTCCCAGGGACAGGGGGTCACCGGGGAGCTGTTTTTT
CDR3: CASSSQGQGVTGELFF

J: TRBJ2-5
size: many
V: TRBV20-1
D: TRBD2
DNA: TGCAGTGCTCGGCGGGAGTTGGAGACCCAGTACTTC
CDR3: CSARRELETQYF

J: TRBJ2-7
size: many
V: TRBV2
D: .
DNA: TGTGCCAGCAGTGACCGGAGGGGGCATGTAACCTACGAGCAGTACTTC
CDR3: CASSDRRGHVTYEQYF

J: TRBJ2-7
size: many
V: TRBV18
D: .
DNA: TGTGCCAGCTCACCACCGGAGGGCGACGGCAGCGGGCAGTACTTC
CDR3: CASSPPEGDGSGQYF

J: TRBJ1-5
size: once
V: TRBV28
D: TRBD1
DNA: TGTGCCAGCTGCGACAGGGAGTACGCTCAGCCCCAGCATTTT
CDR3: CASCDREYAQPQHF

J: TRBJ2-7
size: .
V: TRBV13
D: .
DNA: TGTGCCAGCAGCTTATCCGGGAAGACCTACGAGCAGTACTTC
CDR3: CASSLSGKTYEQYF